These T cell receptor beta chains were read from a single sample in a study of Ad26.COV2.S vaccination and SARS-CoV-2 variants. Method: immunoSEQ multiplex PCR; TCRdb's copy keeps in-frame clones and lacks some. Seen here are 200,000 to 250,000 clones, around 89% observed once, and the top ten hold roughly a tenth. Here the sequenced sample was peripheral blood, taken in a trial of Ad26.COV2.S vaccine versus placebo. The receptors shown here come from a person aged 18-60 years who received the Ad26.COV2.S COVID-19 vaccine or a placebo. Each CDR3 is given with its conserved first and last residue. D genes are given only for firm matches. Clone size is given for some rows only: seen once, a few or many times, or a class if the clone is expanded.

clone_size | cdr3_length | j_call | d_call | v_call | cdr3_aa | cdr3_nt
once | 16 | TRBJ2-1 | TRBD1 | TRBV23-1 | CASSQSGDRDYNEQFF | TGCGCCAGCAGTCAATCTGGGGACAGAGACTACAATGAGCAGTTCTTC
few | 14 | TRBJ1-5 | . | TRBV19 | CASSIGEIDQPQHF | TGTGCCAGTAGTATAGGAGAAATTGATCAGCCCCAGCATTTT
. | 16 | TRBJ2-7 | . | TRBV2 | CASSEIGQSNSYEQYF | TGTGCCAGCAGTGAAATAGGACAGAGTAACTCCTACGAGCAGTACTTC
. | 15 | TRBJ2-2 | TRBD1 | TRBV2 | CASRGRTGNTGELFF | TGTGCCAGCAGGGGGCGGACAGGGAACACCGGGGAGCTGTTTTTT
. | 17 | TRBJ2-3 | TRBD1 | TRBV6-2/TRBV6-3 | CASSSPHWDRMADTQYF | TGTGCCAGCAGTTCACCCCATTGGGACAGGATGGCAGATACGCAGTATTTT
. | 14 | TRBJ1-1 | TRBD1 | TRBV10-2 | CASRPGQGPGEAFF | TGCGCCAGCAGGCCGGGACAGGGTCCCGGTGAAGCTTTCTTT
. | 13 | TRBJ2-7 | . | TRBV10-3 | CAISAVLGYEQYF | TGTGCCATCAGTGCCGTCTTGGGCTACGAGCAGTACTTC
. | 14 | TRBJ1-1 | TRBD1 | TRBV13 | CASSLNRGATEAFF | TGTGCCAGCAGCTTAAACAGGGGAGCCACTGAAGCTTTCTTT
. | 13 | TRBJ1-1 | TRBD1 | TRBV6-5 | CASSPTGAAEAFF | TGTGCCAGCAGTCCGACAGGGGCGGCTGAAGCTTTCTTT
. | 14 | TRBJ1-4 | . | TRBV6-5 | CASRTRHPNEKLFF | TGTGCCAGCAGAACCAGACACCCGAATGAAAAACTGTTTTTT
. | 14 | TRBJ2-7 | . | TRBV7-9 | CASSPSGSSYEQYF | TGTGCCAGCAGCCCCTCCGGCAGCTCCTACGAGCAGTACTTC
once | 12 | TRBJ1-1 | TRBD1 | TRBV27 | CASSGTGTEAFF | TGTGCCAGTTCCGGGACAGGCACTGAAGCTTTCTTT
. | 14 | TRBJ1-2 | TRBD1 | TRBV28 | CASSSRDREYGYTF | TGTGCCAGCAGTTCCCGGGACAGGGAATATGGCTACACCTTC
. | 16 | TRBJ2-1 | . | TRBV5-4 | CASGTGRGAIYNEQFF | TGTGCCAGCGGCACCGGACGGGGGGCCATCTACAATGAGCAGTTCTTC
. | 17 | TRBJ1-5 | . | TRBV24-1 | CATSDSSTVLSNQPQHF | TGTGCCACCAGTGACTCCTCGACAGTCCTAAGCAATCAGCCCCAGCATTTT
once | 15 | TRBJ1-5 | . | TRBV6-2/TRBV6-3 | CASSYGGATNQPQHF | TGTGCCAGCAGTTACGGGGGGGCGACTAATCAGCCCCAGCATTTT
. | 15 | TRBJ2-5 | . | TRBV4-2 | CASSPSGSVQETQYF | TGTGCCAGCAGCCCATCGGGGAGCGTCCAAGAGACCCAGTACTTC
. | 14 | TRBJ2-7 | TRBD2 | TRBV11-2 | CASSPWSGSNEQYF | TGTGCCAGCAGCCCGTGGAGCGGGAGCAACGAGCAGTACTTC
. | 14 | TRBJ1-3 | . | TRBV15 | CATSRVATGNTIYF | TGTGCCACCAGCAGAGTCGCCACTGGAAACACCATATATTTT
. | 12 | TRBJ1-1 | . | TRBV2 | CASGRMNTEAFF | TGTGCCAGCGGGCGAATGAACACTGAAGCTTTCTTT
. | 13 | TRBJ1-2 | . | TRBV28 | CASSLRTNYGYTF | TGTGCCAGCAGTTTGAGAACTAACTATGGCTACACCTTC
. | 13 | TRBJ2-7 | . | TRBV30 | CAWGLGVSYEQYF | TGTGCCTGGGGCCTCGGGGTATCCTACGAGCAGTACTTC
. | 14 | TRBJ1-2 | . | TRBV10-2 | CASSDRTEEDGYTF | TGCGCCAGCAGTGACAGGACAGAGGAGGACGGCTACACCTTC
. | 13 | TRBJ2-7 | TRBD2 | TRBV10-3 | CAISEGTRYEQYF | TGTGCCATCAGTGAGGGGACTAGATACGAGCAGTACTTC
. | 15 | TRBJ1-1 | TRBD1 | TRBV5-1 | CASSLGTGRDTEAFF | TGCGCCAGCAGCTTAGGGACAGGGAGGGACACTGAAGCTTTCTTT
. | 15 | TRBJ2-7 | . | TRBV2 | CASSEEAGGSYEQYF | TGTGCCAGCAGTGAAGAGGCAGGAGGGTCCTACGAGCAGTACTTC
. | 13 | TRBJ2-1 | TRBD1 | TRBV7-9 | CAPGDRGRNEQFF | TGTGCCCCCGGGGACAGGGGGAGGAATGAGCAGTTCTTC
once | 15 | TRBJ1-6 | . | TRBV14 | CASSQDGLINSPLHF | TGTGCCAGCAGCCAAGATGGCCTGATTAATTCACCCCTCCACTTT
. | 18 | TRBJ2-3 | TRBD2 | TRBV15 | CATSTVGRAYTSTDTQYF | TGTGCCACCAGCACCGTCGGGAGGGCCTACACTAGCACAGATACGCAGTATTTT
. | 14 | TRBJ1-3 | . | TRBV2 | CASSDRSSGNTIYF | TGTGCCAGCAGTGATCGCAGCTCTGGAAACACCATATATTTT
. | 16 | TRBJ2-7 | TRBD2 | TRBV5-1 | CASSPTLSGTGYEQYF | TGCGCCAGCAGCCCGACTCTTAGCGGGACGGGCTACGAGCAGTACTTC
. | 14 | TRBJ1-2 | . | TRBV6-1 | CASSEAKGYYGYTF | TGTGCCAGCAGTGAAGCGAAGGGATACTATGGCTACACCTTC
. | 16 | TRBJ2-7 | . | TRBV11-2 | CASSLGWTDRPYEQYF | TGTGCCAGCAGCTTAGGTTGGACAGACAGACCCTACGAGCAGTACTTC
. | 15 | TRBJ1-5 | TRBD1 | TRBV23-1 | CASSHRTGVNQPQHF | TGCGCCAGCAGTCACCGGACAGGGGTCAATCAGCCCCAGCATTTT
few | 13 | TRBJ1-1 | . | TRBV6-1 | CASSEGRLTEAFF | TGTGCCAGCAGTGAAGGAAGGCTCACTGAAGCTTTCTTT
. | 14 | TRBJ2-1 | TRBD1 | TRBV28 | CASSSYRGLNEQFF | TGTGCCAGCAGTTCCTACAGGGGGCTCAATGAGCAGTTCTTC
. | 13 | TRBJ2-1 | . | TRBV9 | CASSPPRANEQFF | TGTGCCAGCAGCCCGCCAAGGGCGAATGAGCAGTTCTTC
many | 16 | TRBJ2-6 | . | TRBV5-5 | CASSLWGMGGANVLTF | TGTGCCAGCAGCTTGTGGGGGATGGGAGGGGCCAACGTCCTGACTTTC
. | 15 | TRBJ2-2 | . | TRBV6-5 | CASSRDRTNTGELFF | TGTGCCAGCAGTCGGGACCGAACAAACACCGGGGAGCTGTTTTTT
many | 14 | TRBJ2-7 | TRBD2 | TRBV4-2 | CASSQGVGREGQYF | TGTGCCAGCAGCCAGGGCGTAGGGCGGGAGGGGCAGTACTTC
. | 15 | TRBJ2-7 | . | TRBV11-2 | CASSWARDASYEQYF | TGTGCCAGCAGCTGGGCCAGGGACGCTTCCTACGAGCAGTACTTC
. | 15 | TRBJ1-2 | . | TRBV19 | CASSIESRVFSGYTF | TGTGCCAGTAGTATAGAATCCAGGGTCTTCAGTGGCTACACCTTC
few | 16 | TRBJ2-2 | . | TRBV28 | CASSDIGTENTGELFF | TGTGCCAGCAGCGATATCGGGACGGAGAACACCGGGGAGCTGTTTTTT
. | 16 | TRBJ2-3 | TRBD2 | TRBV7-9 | CASSSGLAGDTDTQYF | TGTGCCAGCAGCTCGGGACTAGCGGGGGACACAGATACGCAGTATTTT
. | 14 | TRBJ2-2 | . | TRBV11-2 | CASSLLANTGELFF | TGTGCCAGCAGCTTACTAGCGAACACCGGGGAGCTGTTTTTT
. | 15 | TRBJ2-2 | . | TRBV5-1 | CASSLVQGNTGELFF | TGCGCCAGCAGCTTGGTGCAGGGAAACACCGGGGAGCTGTTTTTT
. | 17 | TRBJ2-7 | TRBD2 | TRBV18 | CASSPSGLAGVSYEQYF | TGTGCCAGCTCACCATCGGGACTAGCGGGAGTCTCCTACGAGCAGTACTTC
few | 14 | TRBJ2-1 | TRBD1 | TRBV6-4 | CASEVDRGIGEQFF | TGTGCCAGCGAGGTGGACAGGGGGATTGGTGAGCAGTTCTTC
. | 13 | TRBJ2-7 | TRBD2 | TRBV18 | CASSPRVGGEQYF | TGTGCCAGCTCACCACGGGTGGGAGGGGAGCAGTACTTC
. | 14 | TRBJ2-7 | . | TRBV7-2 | CASTPGSKAYEQYF | TGTGCCAGCACGCCGGGGTCAAAGGCCTACGAGCAGTACTTC
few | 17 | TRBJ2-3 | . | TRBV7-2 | CASSDQAGPLSTDTQYF | TGTGCCAGCAGCGACCAAGCGGGCCCCCTTAGCACAGATACGCAGTATTTT
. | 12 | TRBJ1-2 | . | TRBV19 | CASSIVGYGYTF | TGTGCCAGTAGTATAGTGGGCTATGGCTACACCTTC
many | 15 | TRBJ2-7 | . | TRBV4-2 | CASSQGSSSGYEQYF | TGTGCCAGCAGCCAAGGGTCTAGCAGCGGCTACGAGCAGTACTTC
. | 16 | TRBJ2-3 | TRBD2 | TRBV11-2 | CASSLRSSGYTDTQYF | TGTGCCAGCAGCTTAAGGTCTAGCGGATACACAGATACGCAGTATTTT
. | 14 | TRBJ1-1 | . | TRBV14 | CASSHSGQYTEAFF | TGTGCCAGCAGCCATAGCGGGCAGTACACTGAAGCTTTCTTT
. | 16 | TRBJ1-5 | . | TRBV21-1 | CASSKEGTGEDQPQHF | TGTGCCAGCAGCAAAGAAGGAACAGGGGAAGATCAGCCCCAGCATTTT
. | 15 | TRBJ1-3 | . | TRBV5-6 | CASSFRATSGNTIYF | TGTGCCAGCAGCTTTAGGGCGACGTCTGGAAACACCATATATTTT
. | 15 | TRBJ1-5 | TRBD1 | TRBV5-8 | CASSVTGVSNQPQHF | TGTGCCAGCAGCGTGACAGGGGTGAGCAATCAGCCCCAGCATTTT
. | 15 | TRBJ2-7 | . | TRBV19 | CASSTDRKSSYEQYF | TGTGCCAGTAGTACAGACCGGAAGAGCTCCTACGAGCAGTACTTC
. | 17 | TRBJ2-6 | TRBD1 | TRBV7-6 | CASSQYRGASGANVLTF | TGTGCCAGCAGCCAATACAGGGGGGCCTCTGGGGCCAACGTCCTGACTTTC